This TCR beta chain was found in a study of T cell responses to AZD1222 COVID-19 vaccine. With 2 bases removed from V and 6 bases from J, the gap between germline ends came to 11 bases. The CDR3 contains 13 residues. Germline V lookup: CDR1 SQVTM, CDR2 ANQGSEA. Assay used: immunoSEQ multiplex PCR; TCRdb lists only in-frame clones, some missing. The table includes roughly 120,000 clones, about nine tenths detected once. The receptor comes from an adult in good health. The V call is TRBV29-1, the J call TRBJ2-4; D is unclear. The specimen was peripheral blood, collected on day 0 of AZD1222 vaccination. The CDR3: CSVERPYGNIQYF. CDR3 bases: TGCAGCGTTGAACGCCCCTATGGAAACATTCAGTACTTC.